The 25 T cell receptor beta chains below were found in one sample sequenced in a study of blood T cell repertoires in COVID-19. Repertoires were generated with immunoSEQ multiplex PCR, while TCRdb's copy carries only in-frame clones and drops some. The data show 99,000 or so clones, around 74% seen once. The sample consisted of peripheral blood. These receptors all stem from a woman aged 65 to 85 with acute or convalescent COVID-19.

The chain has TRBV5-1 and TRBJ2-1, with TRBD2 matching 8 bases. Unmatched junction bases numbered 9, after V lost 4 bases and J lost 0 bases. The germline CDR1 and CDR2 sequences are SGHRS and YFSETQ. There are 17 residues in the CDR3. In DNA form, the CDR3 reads TGCGCCAGCAGCAGACCCTTAGCGGGGAACTCCTACAATGAGCAGTTCTTC. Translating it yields CASSRPLAGNSYNEQFF.

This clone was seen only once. This chain's CDR3 is CASSWRATDTQYF. The CDR3 nucleotides read TGTGCCAGCAGCTGGAGGGCCACAGATACGCAGTATTTT. J is TRBJ2-3 and V is TRBV7-8, with D maybe TRBD2 (6 bases). Trimming took 4 bases from V and 2 from J, leaving 7 bases between them. This CDR3 is 13 amino acids long. Per germline, CDR1 SGHVS and CDR2 FQNEAQ.

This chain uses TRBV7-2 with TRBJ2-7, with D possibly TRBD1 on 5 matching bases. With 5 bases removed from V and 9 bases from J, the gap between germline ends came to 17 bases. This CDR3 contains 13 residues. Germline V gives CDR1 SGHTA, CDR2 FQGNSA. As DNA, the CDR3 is TGTGCCAGCAGCGTTGAAAGGGGTGCCCCGCAGTACTTC. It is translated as CASSVERGAPQYF.

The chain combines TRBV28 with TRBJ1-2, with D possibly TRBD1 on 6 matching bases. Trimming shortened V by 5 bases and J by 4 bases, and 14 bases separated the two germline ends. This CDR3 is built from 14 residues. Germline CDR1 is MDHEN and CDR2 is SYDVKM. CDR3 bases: TGTGCCAGCAGTACAGGGATGCTTAGCTATGGCTACACCTTC. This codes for CASSTGMLSYGYTF.

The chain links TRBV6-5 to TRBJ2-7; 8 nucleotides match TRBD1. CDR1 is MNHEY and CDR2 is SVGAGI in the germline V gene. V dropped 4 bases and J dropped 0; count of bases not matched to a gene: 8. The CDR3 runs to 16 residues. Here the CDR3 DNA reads TGTGCCAGCAGTTCAGGCAGGGGGCCTGTCTCCTACGAGCAGTACTTC. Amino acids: CASSSGRGPVSYEQYF.

For the CDR3, the DNA is TGCGCCAGCAGCCAAGACCAGGGGTATGACTATGGCTACACCTTC. Protein sequence: CASSQDQGYDYGYTF. The chain is built from TRBV4-3 and TRBJ1-2, with D maybe TRBD1 (6 bases). This CDR3 contains 15 residues. Germline V lookup: CDR1 LGHNA, CDR2 YSLEER. V gave up 0 bases and J gave up 3 bases, with 11 bases separating them.

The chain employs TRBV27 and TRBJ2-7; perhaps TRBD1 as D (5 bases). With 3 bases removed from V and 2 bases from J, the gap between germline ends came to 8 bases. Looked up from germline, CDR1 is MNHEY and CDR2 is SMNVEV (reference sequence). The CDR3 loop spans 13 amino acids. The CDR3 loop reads CASSLTDPYEQYF. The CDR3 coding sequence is TGTGCCAGCAGTTTGACAGATCCCTACGAGCAGTACTTC.

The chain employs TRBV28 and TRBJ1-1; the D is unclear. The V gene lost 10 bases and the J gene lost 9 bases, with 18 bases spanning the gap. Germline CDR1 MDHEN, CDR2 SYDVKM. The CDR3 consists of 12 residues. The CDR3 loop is CATRASPTQAFF. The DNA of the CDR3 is TGTGCCACCCGAGCTTCCCCCACCCAAGCTTTCTTT.

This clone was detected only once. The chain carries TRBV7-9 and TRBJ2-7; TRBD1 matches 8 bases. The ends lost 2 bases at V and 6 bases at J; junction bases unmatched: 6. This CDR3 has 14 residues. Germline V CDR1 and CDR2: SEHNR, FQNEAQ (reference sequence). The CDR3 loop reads CASSLSAQGVEQYF. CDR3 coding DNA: TGTGCCAGCAGCTTATCTGCACAGGGGGTCGAGCAGTACTTC.

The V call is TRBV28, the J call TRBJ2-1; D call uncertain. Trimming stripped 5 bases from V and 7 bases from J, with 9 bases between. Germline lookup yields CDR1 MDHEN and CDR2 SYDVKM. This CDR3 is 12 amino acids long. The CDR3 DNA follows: TGTGCCAGCAGTCCCCCCAATAATGAGCAGTTCTTC. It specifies CASSPPNNEQFF.

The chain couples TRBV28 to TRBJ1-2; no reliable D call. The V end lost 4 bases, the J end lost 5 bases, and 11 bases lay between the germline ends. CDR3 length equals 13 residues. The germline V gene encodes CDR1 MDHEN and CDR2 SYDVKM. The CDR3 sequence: CASSSFRGYGYTF. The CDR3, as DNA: TGTGCCAGCAGTTCCTTTCGGGGTTATGGCTACACCTTC.

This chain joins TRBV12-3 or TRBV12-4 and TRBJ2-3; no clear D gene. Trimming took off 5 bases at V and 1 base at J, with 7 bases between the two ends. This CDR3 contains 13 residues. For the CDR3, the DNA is TGTGCCAGCAGTCAGACTCGCACAGATACGCAGTATTTT. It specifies CASSQTRTDTQYF.

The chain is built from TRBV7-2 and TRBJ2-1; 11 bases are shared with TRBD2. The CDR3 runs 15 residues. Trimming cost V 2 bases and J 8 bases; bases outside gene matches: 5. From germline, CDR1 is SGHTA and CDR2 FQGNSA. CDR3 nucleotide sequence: TGTGCCAGCAGCTTAATAGCGGGGGGGCAAGATGAGCAGTTCTTC. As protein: CASSLIAGGQDEQFF.

Here the CDR3 DNA reads TGTGCCAGCAGTCAACAGGGTACAGATACGCAGTATTTT. Amino acid sequence: CASSQQGTDTQYF. V gene TRBV6-2 or TRBV6-3 combines with J gene TRBJ2-3, with D possibly TRBD1 on 6 matching bases. V lost 5 bases and J 3 bases, leaving 9 bases between the germline ends. Germline V CDR1 and CDR2: MNHEY, SVGEGT. The CDR3 covers 13 residues.

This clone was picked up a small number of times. As DNA, the CDR3 is TGTGCCAGCAGTTGGACTAGAGGAACCGGGGAGCTGTTTTTT. It translates to CASSWTRGTGELFF. This rearrangement joins TRBV27 to TRBJ2-2; TRBD2 agrees at 7 bases. CDR3 size: 14 residues. Germline V gives CDR1 MNHEY, CDR2 SMNVEV (reference sequence). The junction had 4 bases not matched to a gene; V was cut back by 4 bases and J by 5 bases.

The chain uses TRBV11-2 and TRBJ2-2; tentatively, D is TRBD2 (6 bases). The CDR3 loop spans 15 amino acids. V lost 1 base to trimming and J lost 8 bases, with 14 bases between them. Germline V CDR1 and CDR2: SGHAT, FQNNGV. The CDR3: CASSLGFRGSGELFF. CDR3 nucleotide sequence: TGTGCCAGCAGCTTAGGGTTCCGGGGGTCAGGGGAGCTGTTTTTT. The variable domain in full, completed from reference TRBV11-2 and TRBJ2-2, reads EAGVAQSPRYKIIEKRQSVAFWCNPISGHATLYWYQQILGQGPKLLIQFQNNGVVDDSQLPKDRFSAERLKGVDSTLKIQPAKLEDSAVYLCASSLGFRGSGELFFGEGSRLTVL.

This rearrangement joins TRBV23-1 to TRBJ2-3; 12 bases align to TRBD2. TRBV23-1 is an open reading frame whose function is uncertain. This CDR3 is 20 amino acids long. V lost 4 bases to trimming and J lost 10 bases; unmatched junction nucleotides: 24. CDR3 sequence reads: CASSPGQLGGLAGLVISQYF. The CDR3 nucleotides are TGCGCCAGCAGTCCGGGACAACTAGGAGGACTAGCGGGATTGGTCATATCGCAGTATTTT.

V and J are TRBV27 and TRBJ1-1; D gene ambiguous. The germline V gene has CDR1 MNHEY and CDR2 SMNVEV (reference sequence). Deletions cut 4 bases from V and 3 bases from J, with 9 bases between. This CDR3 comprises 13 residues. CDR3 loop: CASSSPPYTEAFF. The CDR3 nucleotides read TGTGCCAGCAGTTCCCCCCCGTACACTGAAGCTTTCTTT.

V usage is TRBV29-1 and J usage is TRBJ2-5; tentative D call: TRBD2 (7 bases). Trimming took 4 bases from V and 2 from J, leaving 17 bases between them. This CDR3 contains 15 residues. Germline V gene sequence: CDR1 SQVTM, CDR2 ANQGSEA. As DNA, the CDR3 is TGCAGCGTTGGGGGTAGGGGGGGCCTTCAAGAGACCCAGTACTTC. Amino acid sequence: CSVGGRGGLQETQYF.

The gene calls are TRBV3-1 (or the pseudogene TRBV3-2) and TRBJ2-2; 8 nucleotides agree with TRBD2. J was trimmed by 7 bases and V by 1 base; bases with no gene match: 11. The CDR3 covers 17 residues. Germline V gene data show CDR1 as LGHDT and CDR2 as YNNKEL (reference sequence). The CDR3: CASSQVGGLALGGELFF. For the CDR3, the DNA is TGTGCCAGCAGCCAAGTGGGCGGACTAGCCCTTGGCGGGGAGCTGTTTTTT.

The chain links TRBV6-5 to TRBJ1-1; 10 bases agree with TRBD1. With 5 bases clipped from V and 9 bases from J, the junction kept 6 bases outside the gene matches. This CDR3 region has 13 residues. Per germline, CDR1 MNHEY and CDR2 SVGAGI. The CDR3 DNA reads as TGTGCCAGCAGTCGGCGGGGACAGGGGCAAGCTTTCTTT. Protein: CASSRRGQGQAFF.

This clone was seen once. The CDR3 protein is CASSRSGQNEQFF. CDR3 DNA sequence: TGCGCCAGCAGCAGGTCAGGGCAAAATGAGCAGTTCTTC. The chain recombines TRBV5-1 with TRBJ2-1; maybe TRBD1 (5 bases). The germline V gene has CDR1 SGHRS and CDR2 YFSETQ. The CDR3 runs to 13 residues. V was clipped by 4 bases and J by 7 bases, with 12 bases between them.

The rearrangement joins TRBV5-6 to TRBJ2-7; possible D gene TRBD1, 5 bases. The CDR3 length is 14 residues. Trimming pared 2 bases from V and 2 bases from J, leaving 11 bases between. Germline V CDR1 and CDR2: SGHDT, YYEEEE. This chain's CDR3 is CASSFLRVTYEQYF. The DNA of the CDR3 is TGTGCCAGCAGCTTTCTCAGGGTGACCTACGAGCAGTACTTC.

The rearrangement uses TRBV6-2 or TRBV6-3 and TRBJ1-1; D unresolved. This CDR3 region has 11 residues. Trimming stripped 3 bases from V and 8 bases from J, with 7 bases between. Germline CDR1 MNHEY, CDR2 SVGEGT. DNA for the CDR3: TGTGCCAGCAGTTATAGGAGCGAAGCTTTCTTT. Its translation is CASSYRSEAFF.

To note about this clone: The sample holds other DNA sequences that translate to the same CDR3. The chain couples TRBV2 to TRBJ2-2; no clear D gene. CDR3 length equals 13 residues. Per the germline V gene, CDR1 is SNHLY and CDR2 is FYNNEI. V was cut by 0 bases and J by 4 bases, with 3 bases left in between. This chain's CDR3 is CASSEALTGELFF. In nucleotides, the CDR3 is TGTGCCAGCAGTGAAGCACTCACCGGGGAGCTGTTTTTT.